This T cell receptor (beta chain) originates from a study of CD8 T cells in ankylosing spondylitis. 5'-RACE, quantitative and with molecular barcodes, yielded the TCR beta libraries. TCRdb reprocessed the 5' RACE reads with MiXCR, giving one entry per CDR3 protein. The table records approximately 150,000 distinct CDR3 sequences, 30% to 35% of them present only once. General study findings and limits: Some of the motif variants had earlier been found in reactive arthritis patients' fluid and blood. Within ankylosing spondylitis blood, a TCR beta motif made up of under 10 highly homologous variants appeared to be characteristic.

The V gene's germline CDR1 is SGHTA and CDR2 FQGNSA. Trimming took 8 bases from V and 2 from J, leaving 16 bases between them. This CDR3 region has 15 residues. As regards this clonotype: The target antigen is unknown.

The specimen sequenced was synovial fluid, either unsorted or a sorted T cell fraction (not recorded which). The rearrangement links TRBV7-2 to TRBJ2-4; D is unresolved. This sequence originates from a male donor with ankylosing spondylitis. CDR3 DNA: TGTGCCAGCGGAACCCCCGGGTCCCCCAAAAACATTCAGTACTTC. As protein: CASGTPGSPKNIQYF.